These 6 T cell receptor beta chains were sequenced from one sample in a study of cytomegalovirus exposure and HLA in healthy donors. PCR amplification relied on 60 Vbeta primers (plus 13 Jbeta primers). The repertoire was sequenced with immunoSEQ multiplex PCR; TCRdb's copy has only in-frame clones and lacks some. Among about 110,000 clones listed, 70% to 80% were seen once. Material: PBMCs. These receptors all come from a woman aged 18-30 years in good health and CMV-seropositive.

The V gene is TRBV7-6, the J gene TRBJ2-7; 9 bases are a match to TRBD1. Germline V lookup: CDR1 SGHVS, CDR2 FNYEAQ. The J segment lost 5 bases and the V segment lost 5 bases, leaving 13 bases of the junction unmatched. This CDR3 has 16 residues. The CDR3 region has the DNA TGTGCCAGCAGCGCCCGGAGACAGGGGGAGGTAGACGAGCAGTACTTC. This gives the protein CASSARRQGEVDEQYF.

The chain couples TRBV9 to TRBJ2-1; 8 bases map to TRBD2. Trimming at V came to 9 bases and at J to 7 bases, leaving 15 bases not matched to a gene. The CDR3 runs to 15 residues. In germline, CDR1 is SGDLS, CDR2 YYNGEE. CDR3 loop: CANSGREEFVNEQFF. CDR3 nucleotide sequence: TGTGCCAATTCGGGGCGGGAGGAGTTCGTAAATGAGCAGTTCTTC.

V is TRBV4-1 and J is TRBJ1-1; D unclear. Germline lookup yields CDR1 MGHRA and CDR2 YSYEKL. Trimming stripped 1 base from V and 3 bases from J, with 9 bases between. This CDR3 has 14 amino acids. The CDR3, as DNA: TGCGCCAGCAGCCAAGTTCGGGTAGACACTGAAGCTTTCTTT. Protein sequence: CASSQVRVDTEAFF.

This clone was found once. The chain carries TRBV5-1 and TRBJ1-1; a possible D gene is TRBD1 (6 bases). V lost 6 bases and J lost 5, with 23 bases in between. The CDR3 extends over 16 amino acids. Per the germline V gene, CDR1 is SGHRS and CDR2 is YFSETQ. The CDR3 protein is CASMKQAGEMWTEAFF. For the CDR3, the DNA is TGCGCCAGCATGAAACAGGCAGGGGAGATGTGGACTGAAGCTTTCTTT.

CDR3 in amino acids: CASSLRLRSPLHF. CDR3 bases: TGCGCCAGCAGCTTGAGGTTGAGGTCACCCCTCCACTTT. The rearrangement uses TRBV5-1 and TRBJ1-6; D is uncertain. V was trimmed by 1 base and J by 10 bases, leaving 9 bases between them. Germline lookup yields CDR1 SGHRS and CDR2 YFSETQ. The CDR3 consists of 13 residues.

V usage is TRBV6-5 and J usage is TRBJ2-1; 10 nucleotides align to TRBD1. This CDR3 contains 16 residues. From germline, CDR1 is MNHEY and CDR2 SVGAGI. J was trimmed by 6 bases and V by 3 bases; bases with no gene match: 8. As DNA, the CDR3 is TGTGCCAGCAGTTATCCGAGACAGGGGGCGCCCAATGAGCAGTTCTTC. Translating gives CASSYPRQGAPNEQFF.